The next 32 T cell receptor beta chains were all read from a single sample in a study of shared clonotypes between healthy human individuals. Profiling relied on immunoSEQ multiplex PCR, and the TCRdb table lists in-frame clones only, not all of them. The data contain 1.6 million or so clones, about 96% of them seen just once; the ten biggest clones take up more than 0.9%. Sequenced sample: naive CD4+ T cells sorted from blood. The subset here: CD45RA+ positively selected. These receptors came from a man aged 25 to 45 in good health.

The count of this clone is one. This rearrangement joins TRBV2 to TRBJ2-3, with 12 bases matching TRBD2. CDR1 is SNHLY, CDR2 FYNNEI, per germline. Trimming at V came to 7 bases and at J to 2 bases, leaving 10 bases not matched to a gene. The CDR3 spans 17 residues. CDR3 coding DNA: TGTGCCAGCACAAGACTAGCGGGAGTCCCTTCCACAGATACGCAGTATTTT. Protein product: CASTRLAGVPSTDTQYF.

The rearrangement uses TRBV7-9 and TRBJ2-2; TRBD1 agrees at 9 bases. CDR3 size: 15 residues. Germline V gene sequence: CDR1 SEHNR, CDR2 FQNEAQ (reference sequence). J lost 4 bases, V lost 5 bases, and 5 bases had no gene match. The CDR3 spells CASSHRGRSTGELFF. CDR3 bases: TGTGCCAGCAGCCACAGGGGGCGCAGCACCGGGGAGCTGTTTTTT.

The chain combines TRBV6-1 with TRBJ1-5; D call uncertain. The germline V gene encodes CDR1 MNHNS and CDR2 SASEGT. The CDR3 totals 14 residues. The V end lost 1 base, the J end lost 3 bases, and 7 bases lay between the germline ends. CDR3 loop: CASSEVYPNQPQHF. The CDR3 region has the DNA TGTGCCAGCAGTGAAGTGTACCCCAATCAGCCCCAGCATTTT.

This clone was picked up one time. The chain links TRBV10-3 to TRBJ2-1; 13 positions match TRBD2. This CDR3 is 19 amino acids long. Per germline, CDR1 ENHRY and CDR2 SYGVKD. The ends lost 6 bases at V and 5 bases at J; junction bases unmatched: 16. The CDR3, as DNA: TGTGCCATCAGCCACTCCGGGACTAGCGGGAAAATGATGGACAATGAGCAGTTCTTC. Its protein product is CAISHSGTSGKMMDNEQFF.

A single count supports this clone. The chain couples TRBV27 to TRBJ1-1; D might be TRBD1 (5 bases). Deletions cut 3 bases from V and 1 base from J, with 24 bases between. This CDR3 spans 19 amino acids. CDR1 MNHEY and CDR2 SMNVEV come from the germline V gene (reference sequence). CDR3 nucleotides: TGTGCCAGCAGTTTTGGACATCCCCCGGGGGAACGTCCGAACACTGAAGCTTTCTTT. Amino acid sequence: CASSFGHPPGERPNTEAFF.

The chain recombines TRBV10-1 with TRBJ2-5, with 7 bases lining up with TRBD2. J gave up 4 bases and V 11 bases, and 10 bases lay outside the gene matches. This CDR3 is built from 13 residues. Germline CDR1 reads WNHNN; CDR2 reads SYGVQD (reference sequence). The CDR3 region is CAREAIRGETQYF. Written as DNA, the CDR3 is TGCGCCCGGGAGGCTATTCGAGGAGAGACCCAGTACTTC.

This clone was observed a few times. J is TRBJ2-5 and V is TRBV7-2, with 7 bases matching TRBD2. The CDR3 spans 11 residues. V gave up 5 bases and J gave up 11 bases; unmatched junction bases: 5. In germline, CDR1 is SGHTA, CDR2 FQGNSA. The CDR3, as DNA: TGTGCCAGCAGCCCCGGGACTACTCAGTACTTC. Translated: CASSPGTTQYF.

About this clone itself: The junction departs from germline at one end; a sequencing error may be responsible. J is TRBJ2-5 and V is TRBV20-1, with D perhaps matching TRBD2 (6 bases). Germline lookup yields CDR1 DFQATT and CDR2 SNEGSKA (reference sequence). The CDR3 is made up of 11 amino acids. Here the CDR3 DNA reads TGCAGTGCTAGAGATCCTCCGGGAGATGACTTC. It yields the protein CSARDPPGDDF.

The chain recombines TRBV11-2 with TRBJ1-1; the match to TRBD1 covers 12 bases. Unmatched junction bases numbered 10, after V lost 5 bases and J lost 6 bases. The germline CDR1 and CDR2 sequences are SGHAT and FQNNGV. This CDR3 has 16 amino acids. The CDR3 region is CASSLDRDRGRAEAFF. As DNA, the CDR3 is TGTGCCAGCAGCCTCGATCGGGACAGGGGGCGCGCTGAAGCTTTCTTT.

The CDR3 DNA is TGTGCCAGCACTAGTAGCGGGCGAGGGAATGAGCAGTTCTTC. Amino acid sequence: CASTSSGRGNEQFF. This chain joins TRBV7-9 and TRBJ2-1; 7 bases align to TRBD2. Germline assignment: CDR1 SEHNR and CDR2 FQNEAQ (reference sequence). CDR3 length: 14 residues. V gave up 7 bases and J gave up 7 bases; unmatched junction bases: 10.

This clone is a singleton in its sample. This chain's CDR3 is CASSFGQGADYEQYF. CDR3 bases: TGTGCCAGCAGCTTCGGACAGGGGGCAGACTACGAGCAGTACTTC. The chain links TRBV9 to TRBJ2-7, with 11 bases fitting TRBD1. CDR3 size: 15 residues. After removal of 4 bases from V and 3 bases from J, the junction contained 6 bases not matched to a gene. Germline CDR1 SGDLS, CDR2 YYNGEE.

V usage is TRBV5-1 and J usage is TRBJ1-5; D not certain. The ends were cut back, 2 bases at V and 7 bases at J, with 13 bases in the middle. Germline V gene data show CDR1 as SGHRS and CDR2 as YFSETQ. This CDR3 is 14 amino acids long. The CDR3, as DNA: TGCGCCAGCAGCTTTGGTGAGGAGTGGCAGCCCCAGCATTTT. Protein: CASSFGEEWQPQHF.

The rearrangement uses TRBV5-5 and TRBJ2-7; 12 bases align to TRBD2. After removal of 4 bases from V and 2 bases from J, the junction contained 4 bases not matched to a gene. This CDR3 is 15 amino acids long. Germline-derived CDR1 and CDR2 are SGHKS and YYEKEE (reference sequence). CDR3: CASSPSGRAAYEQYF. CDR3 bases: TGTGCCAGCAGCCCTAGCGGGAGGGCCGCCTACGAGCAGTACTTC. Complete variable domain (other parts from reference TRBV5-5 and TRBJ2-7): DAGVTQSPTHLIKTRGQQVTLRCSPISGHKSVSWYQQVLGQGPQFIFQYYEKEERGRGNFPDRFSARQFPNYSSELNVNALLLGDSALYLCASSPSGRAAYEQYFGPGTRLTVT.

The CDR3 here is CASSLILAGIYEQYF. DNA of the CDR3: TGTGCCAGCAGTTTAATACTAGCGGGAATTTACGAGCAGTACTTC. V gene TRBV7-8 combines with J gene TRBJ2-7, with 10 bases matching TRBD2. Trimming cost V 6 bases and J 4 bases; bases outside gene matches: 9. CDR1 and CDR2 (germline): SGHVS, FQNEAQ. This CDR3 is 15 amino acids long.

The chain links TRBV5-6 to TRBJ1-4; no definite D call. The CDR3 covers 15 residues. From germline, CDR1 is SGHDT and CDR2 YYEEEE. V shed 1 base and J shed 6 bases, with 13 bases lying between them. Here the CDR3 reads CASSLIGRHDEKLFF. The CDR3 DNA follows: TGTGCCAGCAGCTTGATCGGGAGGCATGATGAAAAACTGTTTTTT.

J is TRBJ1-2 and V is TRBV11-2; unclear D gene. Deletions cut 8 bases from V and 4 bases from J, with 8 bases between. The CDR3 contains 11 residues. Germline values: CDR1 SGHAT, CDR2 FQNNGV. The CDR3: CASSRIYGYTF. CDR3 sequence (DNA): TGTGCCAGCTCAAGGATCTATGGCTACACCTTC.

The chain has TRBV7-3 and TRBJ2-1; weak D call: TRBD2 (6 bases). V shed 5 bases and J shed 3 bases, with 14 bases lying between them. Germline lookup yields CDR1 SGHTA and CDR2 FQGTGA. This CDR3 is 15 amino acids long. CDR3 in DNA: TGTGCCAGCAGCCCACAGACTAGTCTCTACAATGAGCAGTTCTTC. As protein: CASSPQTSLYNEQFF.

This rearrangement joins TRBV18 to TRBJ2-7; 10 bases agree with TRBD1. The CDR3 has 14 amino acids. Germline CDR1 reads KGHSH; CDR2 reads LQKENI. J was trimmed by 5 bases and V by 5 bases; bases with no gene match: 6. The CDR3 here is CASSSTGGGNEQYF. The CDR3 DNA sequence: TGTGCCAGCTCATCGACAGGGGGCGGCAACGAGCAGTACTTC.

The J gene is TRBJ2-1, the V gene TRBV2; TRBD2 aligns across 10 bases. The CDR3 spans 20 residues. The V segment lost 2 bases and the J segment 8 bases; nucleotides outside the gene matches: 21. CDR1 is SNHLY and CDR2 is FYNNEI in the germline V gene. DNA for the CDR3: TGTGCCAGCAGTGAACTGTTGTCCAAGGTAGCGGGAGGATCGTCGGATGAGCAGTTCTTC. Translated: CASSELLSKVAGGSSDEQFF.

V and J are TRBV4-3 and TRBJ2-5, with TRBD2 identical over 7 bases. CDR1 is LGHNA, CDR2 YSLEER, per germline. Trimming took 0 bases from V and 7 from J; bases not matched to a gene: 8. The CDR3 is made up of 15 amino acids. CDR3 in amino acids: CASSQDLGGDGTQYF. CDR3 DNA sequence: TGCGCCAGCAGCCAAGATCTGGGAGGGGATGGGACCCAGTACTTC.

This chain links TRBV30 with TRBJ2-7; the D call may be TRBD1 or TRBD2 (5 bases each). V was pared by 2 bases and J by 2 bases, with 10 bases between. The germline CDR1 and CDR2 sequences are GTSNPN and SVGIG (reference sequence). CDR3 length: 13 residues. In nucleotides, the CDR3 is TGTGCCTGGAGTCCAGGGAGAACCTACGAGCAGTACTTC. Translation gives CAWSPGRTYEQYF.

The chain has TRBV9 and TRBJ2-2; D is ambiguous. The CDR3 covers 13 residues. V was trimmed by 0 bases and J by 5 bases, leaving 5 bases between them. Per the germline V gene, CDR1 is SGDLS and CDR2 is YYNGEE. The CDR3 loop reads CASSVVTTGELFF. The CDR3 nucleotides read TGTGCCAGCAGCGTAGTAACTACCGGGGAGCTGTTTTTT.

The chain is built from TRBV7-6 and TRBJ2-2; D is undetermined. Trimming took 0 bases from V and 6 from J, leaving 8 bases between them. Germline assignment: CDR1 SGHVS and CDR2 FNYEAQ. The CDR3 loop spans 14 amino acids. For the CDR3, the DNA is TGTGCCAGCAGCTTAGCGGAGAAGGCCGGGGAGCTGTTTTTT. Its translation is CASSLAEKAGELFF.

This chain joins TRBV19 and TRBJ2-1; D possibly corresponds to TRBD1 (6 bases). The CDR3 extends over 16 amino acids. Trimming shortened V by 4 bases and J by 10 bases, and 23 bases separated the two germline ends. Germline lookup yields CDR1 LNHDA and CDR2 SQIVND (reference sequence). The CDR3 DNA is TGTGCCAGTAGTAAAAACAGGGCCCACTCTTACGGGGAGCAGTTCTTC. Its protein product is CASSKNRAHSYGEQFF.

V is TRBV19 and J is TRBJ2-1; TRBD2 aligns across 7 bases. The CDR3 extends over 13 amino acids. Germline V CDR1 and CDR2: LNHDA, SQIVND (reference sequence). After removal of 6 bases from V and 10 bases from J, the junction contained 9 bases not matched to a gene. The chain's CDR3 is CASRLLAGGEQFF. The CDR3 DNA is TGTGCCAGTAGGTTACTCGCCGGGGGGGAGCAGTTCTTC.

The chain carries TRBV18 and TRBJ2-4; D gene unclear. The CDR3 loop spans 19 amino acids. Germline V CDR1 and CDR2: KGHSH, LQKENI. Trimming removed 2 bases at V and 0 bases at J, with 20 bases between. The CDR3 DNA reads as TGTGCCAGCTCACCAATTAGGAACGGACCATTACTAGCCAAAAACATTCAGTACTTC. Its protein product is CASSPIRNGPLLAKNIQYF.

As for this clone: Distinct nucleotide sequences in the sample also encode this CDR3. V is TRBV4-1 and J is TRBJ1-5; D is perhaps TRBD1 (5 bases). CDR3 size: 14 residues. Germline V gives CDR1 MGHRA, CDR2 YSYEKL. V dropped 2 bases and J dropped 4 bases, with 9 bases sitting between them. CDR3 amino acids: CASSQNQGNQPQHF. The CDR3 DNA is TGCGCCAGCAGCCAAAATCAGGGAAATCAGCCCCAGCATTTT.

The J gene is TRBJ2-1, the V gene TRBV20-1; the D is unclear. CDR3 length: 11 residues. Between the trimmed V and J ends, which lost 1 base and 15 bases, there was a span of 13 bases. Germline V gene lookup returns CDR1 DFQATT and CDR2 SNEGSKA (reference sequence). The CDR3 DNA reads TGCAGTGCTAGAGTCGGAGTTGGTCCGTTCTTC. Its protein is CSARVGVGPFF.

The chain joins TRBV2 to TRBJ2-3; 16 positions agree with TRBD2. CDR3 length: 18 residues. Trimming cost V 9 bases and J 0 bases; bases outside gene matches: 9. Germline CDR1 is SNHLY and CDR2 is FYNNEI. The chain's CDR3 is CARAGTSGRVPSTDTQYF. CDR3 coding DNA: TGTGCCAGAGCGGGGACTAGCGGGAGGGTCCCCAGCACAGATACGCAGTATTTT.

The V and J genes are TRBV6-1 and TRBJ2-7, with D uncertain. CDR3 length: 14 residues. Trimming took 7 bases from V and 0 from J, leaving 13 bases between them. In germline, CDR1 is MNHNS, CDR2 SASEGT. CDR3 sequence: CASTQDTNSYEQYF. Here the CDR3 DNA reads TGTGCCAGCACCCAAGACACCAACTCCTACGAGCAGTACTTC.

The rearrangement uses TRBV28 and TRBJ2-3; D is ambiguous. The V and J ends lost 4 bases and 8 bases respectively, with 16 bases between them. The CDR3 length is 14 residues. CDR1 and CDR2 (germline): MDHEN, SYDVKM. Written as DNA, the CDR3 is TGTGCCAGCAGTTCTCCTGCGGCCCCAGTTACGCAGTATTTT. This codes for CASSSPAAPVTQYF.

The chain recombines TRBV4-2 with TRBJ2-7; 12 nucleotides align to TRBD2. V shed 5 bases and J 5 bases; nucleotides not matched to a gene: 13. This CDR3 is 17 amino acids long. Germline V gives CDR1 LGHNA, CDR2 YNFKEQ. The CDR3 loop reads CASSKRVLAGGPHEQYF. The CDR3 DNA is TGTGCCAGCAGCAAAAGGGTCCTAGCGGGAGGGCCCCACGAGCAGTACTTC.